A single sample gave rise to the 27 T cell receptor beta chains below, sequenced in a study of shared clonotypes between healthy human individuals. This table comes from immunoSEQ multiplex PCR, and its TCRdb copy is limited to in-frame clones, with some not included. The repertoire includes about a million clones, about 75% of them detected once, and approximately 1.5% sits in the top ten. Input material: memory CD4+ T cells sorted from blood. Specified subset: CD45RA-negative fraction. These receptors were collected from a man between 18 and 29 years old in good health.

This chain links TRBV5-1 with TRBJ2-2; TRBD2 might be the D (6 bases). Germline V gene data show CDR1 as SGHRS and CDR2 as YFSETQ. V lost 1 base, J lost 5 bases, and 12 bases lay in between. The CDR3 runs to 15 residues. CDR3: CASSLSGSETGELFF. CDR3 sequence (DNA): TGCGCCAGCAGCTTGTCCGGGAGCGAAACCGGGGAGCTGTTTTTT.

The chain links TRBV5-1 to TRBJ2-5, with D possibly TRBD1 on 6 matching bases. The germline gives CDR1 SGHRS, CDR2 YFSETQ. CDR3 length: 15 residues. With 5 bases removed from V and 2 bases from J, the gap between germline ends came to 16 bases. Here the CDR3 reads CASRPQYREQETQYF. CDR3 DNA sequence: TGCGCCAGCAGGCCTCAATACAGGGAACAAGAGACCCAGTACTTC.

This clone has only a few counts. V is TRBV9 and J is TRBJ2-5; no firm D call. The germline CDR1 and CDR2 sequences are SGDLS and YYNGEE. The CDR3 has 13 residues. Trimming stripped 6 bases from V and 4 bases from J, with 13 bases between. The CDR3 DNA reads as TGTGCCAGCAATCGAGAGGATGGAGAGACCCAGTACTTC. As protein: CASNREDGETQYF.

The gene calls are TRBV5-1 and TRBJ2-7, with 8 bases identical to TRBD1. Germline CDR1 and CDR2: SGHRS and YFSETQ. The CDR3 is 16 amino acids. J gave up 3 bases and V 0 bases, and 8 bases lay outside the gene matches. The CDR3 sequence is CASSLEAGQAYYEQYF. The CDR3 coding sequence is TGCGCCAGCAGCTTGGAGGCGGGACAGGCCTACTACGAGCAGTACTTC.

The table lists this clone with a few counts. This chain links TRBV28 with TRBJ1-1; TRBD1 might be the D (6 bases). The CDR3 covers 14 residues. The V end was cut by 8 bases, the J end by 0 bases, with 13 bases between. The germline V gene encodes CDR1 MDHEN and CDR2 SYDVKM. CDR3 in amino acids: CASYPRGMNTEAFF. DNA for the CDR3: TGTGCCAGCTACCCAAGGGGGATGAACACTGAAGCTTTCTTT.

About this clone itself: The sample contains more than one DNA sequence encoding this CDR3. The V call is TRBV10-3, the J call TRBJ1-1, with a weak D call TRBD1 (5 bases). Germline assignment: CDR1 ENHRY and CDR2 SYGVKD. The CDR3 extends over 13 amino acids. With 4 bases removed from V and 1 base from J, the gap between germline ends came to 7 bases. The CDR3 nucleotides read TGTGCCATCAGTGTGGGGGGGAACACTGAAGCTTTCTTT. Its protein product is CAISVGGNTEAFF.

The CDR3 coding sequence is TGTGCCAGCAGTTTAGGGGACAGGGCAGGGGGCTACACCTTC. Protein product: CASSLGDRAGGYTF. V usage is TRBV28 and J usage is TRBJ1-2; 9 nucleotides match TRBD1. V gave up 2 bases and J gave up 8 bases; unmatched junction bases: 6. This CDR3 contains 14 residues. Germline V gene data show CDR1 as MDHEN and CDR2 as SYDVKM.

On this clone: The identical CDR3 is also encoded by other nucleotide sequences in the sample. The chain combines TRBV5-1 with TRBJ2-3; perhaps TRBD2 as D (6 bases). The CDR3 runs 13 residues. CDR1 and CDR2 from the germline V gene are SGHRS and YFSETQ. Trimming shortened V by 4 bases and J by 2 bases, and 8 bases separated the two germline ends. DNA for the CDR3: TGCGCCAGCAGCCCGGGAGACACAGATACGCAGTATTTT. The encoded protein is CASSPGDTDTQYF.

CDR3: CASSVSPGAAYEQYF. The CDR3 coding sequence is TGTGCCAGCAGCGTGAGCCCCGGGGCAGCCTACGAGCAGTACTTC. The chain uses TRBV9 and TRBJ2-7; either TRBD1 or TRBD2 may supply D (5 bases each). This CDR3 contains 15 residues. V gave up 2 bases and J gave up 2 bases, with 14 bases separating them. The germline V gene has CDR1 SGDLS and CDR2 YYNGEE.

The sample holds a few counts of this clone. The V gene is TRBV9, the J gene TRBJ2-2, with TRBD2 identical over 9 bases. Germline assignment: CDR1 SGDLS and CDR2 YYNGEE. V lost 4 bases and J lost 1; bases outside the gene matches: 8. There are 17 residues in the CDR3. The CDR3 region has the DNA TGTGCCAGCAGCCCCTTAGCGGGAGCGGGGAACACCGGGGAGCTGTTTTTT. Encoded protein: CASSPLAGAGNTGELFF.

The chain recombines TRBV5-1 with TRBJ2-2, with 11 bases fitting TRBD1. Per the germline V gene, CDR1 is SGHRS and CDR2 is YFSETQ. Unmatched junction bases numbered 1, after V lost 0 bases and J lost 6 bases. CDR3 size: 15 residues. The CDR3 DNA reads as TGCGCCAGCAGCTTGGGGACAGGGGGCTCCGGGGAGCTGTTTTTT. This translates into CASSLGTGGSGELFF.

The genes are TRBV28 and TRBJ2-7; 11 bases fit TRBD1. The germline CDR1 and CDR2 sequences are MDHEN and SYDVKM. The J segment lost 9 bases and the V segment lost 2 bases, leaving 9 bases of the junction unmatched. The CDR3 length is 15 residues. Here the CDR3 reads CASSLPGQGANAQYF. CDR3 bases: TGTGCCAGCAGTTTACCCGGACAGGGGGCGAATGCGCAGTACTTC.

The chain uses TRBV9 and TRBJ1-6; D possibly corresponds to TRBD1 (5 bases). The germline V gene has CDR1 SGDLS and CDR2 YYNGEE. Trimming cost V 0 bases and J 6 bases, with 16 bases left between them. The CDR3 is 17 residues long. The CDR3 protein is CASSVALGTSTNSPLHF. The CDR3, as DNA: TGTGCCAGCAGCGTAGCTTTGGGGACTTCGACTAATTCACCCCTCCACTTT.

This clone was recorded only once. V is TRBV2 and J is TRBJ1-3; possible D gene TRBD1, 6 bases. V was trimmed by 4 bases and J by 0 bases, leaving 13 bases between them. The CDR3 sequence is 16 residues long. The germline V gene has CDR1 SNHLY and CDR2 FYNNEI. The CDR3 protein is CASSGRGPISGNTIYF. The CDR3 nucleotides are TGTGCCAGCAGTGGACGGGGGCCCATCTCTGGAAACACCATATATTTT.

The chain uses TRBV4-1 and TRBJ1-6; D not resolved. The CDR3 is 14 residues long. The ends were cut back, 0 bases at V and 9 bases at J, with 9 bases in the middle. In germline, CDR1 is MGHRA, CDR2 YSYEKL. CDR3 in DNA: TGCGCCAGCAGCCAAGAGAGGGCAGGTTCACCCCTCCACTTT. Translated: CASSQERAGSPLHF.

This clone appeared once. The chain has TRBV5-6 and TRBJ2-2; TRBD1 agrees at 7 bases. The V gene's germline CDR1 is SGHDT and CDR2 YYEEEE. CDR3 length: 16 amino acids. J lost 4 bases, V lost 5 bases, and 11 bases had no gene match. CDR3 sequence (DNA): TGTGCCAGCAGTGGAACAGGGGTGGGAAGCACCGGGGAGCTGTTTTTT. Protein: CASSGTGVGSTGELFF.

This clone has more than one count but fewer than ten. Within the sample, other DNA sequences also encode this same CDR3. The chain is built from TRBV19 and TRBJ1-2, with D maybe TRBD1 (6 bases). V was trimmed by 6 bases and J by 4 bases, leaving 12 bases between them. This CDR3 spans 13 amino acids. CDR1 and CDR2 (germline): LNHDA, SQIVND (reference sequence). CDR3 in amino acids: CASSRGPVYGYTF. The CDR3 nucleotides are TGTGCCAGTAGCCGGGGGCCGGTCTATGGCTACACCTTC.

V usage is TRBV5-1 and J usage is TRBJ2-5, with D possibly being TRBD1 or TRBD2 (6 bases each). Trimming took off 0 bases at V and 5 bases at J, with 14 bases between the two ends. Germline V gene sequence: CDR1 SGHRS, CDR2 YFSETQ. The CDR3 has 15 residues. CDR3 nucleotide sequence: TGCGCCAGCAGCTTGGTCGGGGGCCTGAGGGAGACCCAGTACTTC. This sequence encodes CASSLVGGLRETQYF.

The V gene is TRBV5-1, the J gene TRBJ2-7, with 9 bases fitting TRBD1. Germline V lookup: CDR1 SGHRS, CDR2 YFSETQ. The CDR3 sequence is 15 residues long. The V gene end was trimmed by 3 bases and the J gene end by 1 base; junction bases not matched to a gene: 5. The CDR3 DNA reads TGCGCCAGCAGCTCTCCGACAGGGGGATCCTACGAGCAGTACTTC. Protein product: CASSSPTGGSYEQYF.

This sequence joins TRBV18 and TRBJ2-7; D possibly corresponds to TRBD1 (6 bases). The CDR3 runs 16 residues. The germline gives CDR1 KGHSH, CDR2 LQKENI. Trimming took 1 base from V and 2 from J, leaving 15 bases between them. The CDR3, as DNA: TGTGCCAGCTCACCACGAGGGGGAGCGAATACCTACGAGCAGTACTTC. Translation gives CASSPRGGANTYEQYF.

This chain connects TRBV6-1 to TRBJ2-5; D is perhaps TRBD2 (6 bases). With 1 base removed from V and 2 bases from J, the gap between germline ends came to 8 bases. This CDR3 is built from 14 residues. CDR1 and CDR2 from the germline V gene are MNHNS and SASEGT. The CDR3 nucleotides are TGTGCCAGCAGTGAAGTCGGGAGACAAGAGACCCAGTACTTC. This encodes CASSEVGRQETQYF.

This clone occurred many times. The same CDR3 is also encoded by other DNA sequences in this sample. The rearrangement joins TRBV4-3 to TRBJ2-7; D is unclear. The germline V and J ends were trimmed by 0 bases and 2 bases, with 11 bases remaining between them. Germline V lookup: CDR1 LGHNA, CDR2 YSLEER. The CDR3 extends over 15 amino acids. The DNA for the CDR3 is TGCGCCAGCAGCCAAGATCGGGCAGCTGCCTACGAGCAGTACTTC. Its protein is CASSQDRAAAYEQYF.

The count of this clone is one. This sample also contains other DNA sequences that code for the same CDR3. The rearrangement joins TRBV2 to TRBJ1-5; no clear D. This CDR3 has 14 residues. From germline, CDR1 is SNHLY and CDR2 FYNNEI. Trimming removed 4 bases from V and 0 bases from J, with 7 bases in between. For the CDR3, the DNA is TGTGCCAGCAGTGGCAGTTATAGCAATCAGCCCCAGCATTTT. This gives the protein CASSGSYSNQPQHF.

This clone is a singleton in its sample. This chain uses TRBV25-1 with TRBJ2-2; no reliable D call. The CDR3 is 17 residues long. From germline, CDR1 is MGHDK and CDR2 SYGVNS. V was cut by 0 bases and J by 0 bases, with 11 bases left in between. The CDR3 region is CASSEYSRRANTGELFF. DNA of the CDR3: TGTGCCAGCAGTGAATACTCCCGGAGAGCGAACACCGGGGAGCTGTTTTTT.

The V gene is TRBV5-1, the J gene TRBJ2-5; 8 bases align to TRBD1. With V trimmed by 0 bases and J by 4 bases, 2 bases remained unmatched. Germline CDR1 is SGHRS and CDR2 is YFSETQ. There are 14 residues in the CDR3. CDR3 residues: CASSLETGAETQYF. The CDR3 DNA reads TGCGCCAGCAGCTTGGAGACAGGGGCAGAGACCCAGTACTTC.

The CDR3 DNA follows: TGTGCCAGCAGCCCTCCAGGGGGCGCGGGCGTGAACACTGAAGCTTTCTTT. Translation: CASSPPGGAGVNTEAFF. This chain joins TRBV28 and TRBJ1-1, with 8 bases lining up with TRBD1. The CDR3 is made up of 17 amino acids. Unmatched junction bases numbered 12, after V lost 6 bases and J lost 0 bases. The germline gives CDR1 MDHEN, CDR2 SYDVKM.

The chain recombines TRBV7-2 with TRBJ2-7; 7 bases agree with TRBD2. This CDR3 is built from 13 residues. Trimming removed 3 bases from V and 3 bases from J; junction bases left unmatched: 2. The germline CDR1 and CDR2 sequences are SGHTA and FQGNSA. This CDR3 is CASSLGTNYEQYF. The CDR3 DNA reads TGTGCCAGCAGCTTGGGGACTAACTACGAGCAGTACTTC.